A selection of T cell receptor beta chains follows, all from one sample in a study of T cells in Graves' hyperthyroidism and ophthalmopathy. Each CDR3 protein gets one entry after TCRdb re-called the multiplex PCR reads with MiXCR. Of hundreds of thousands of distinct CDR3 sequences listed, about 45% are singletons. What was sequenced was peripheral blood or thyroid tissue (not recorded which). These TCRs come from a young woman with Graves' hyperthyroidism. CDR3s include the opening cysteine and the closing phenylalanine or tryptophan. The order of the fields is J gene, V gene, D gene, clone size, CDR3 DNA, CDR3 protein. The D gene is left open where the match is weak. Clone size appears in some rows only: once, few, many, or a class for an expanded clone.

TRBJ2-5 | TRBV2 | TRBD1 | . | TGTGCCAACCCGGGACAGGGGATAGAGACCCAGTACTTC | CANPGQGIETQYF
TRBJ1-4 | TRBV4-2 | . | . | TGTGCCAGCAGCCAAGATAGTAACAGGGCGGAAGAAAAACTGTTTTTT | CASSQDSNRAEEKLFF
TRBJ1-2 | TRBV29-1 | . | . | TGCAGCGTCTCCCGGGGGCGGAGGAACTATGGCTACACCTTC | CSVSRGRRNYGYTF
TRBJ1-2 | TRBV20-1 | . | many | TGCAGTGCTAGAGTCGAGGATGGCTACACCTTC | CSARVEDGYTF
TRBJ1-2 | TRBV9 | TRBD1 | few | TGTGCCAGCAGCCGGAGAGGGGGCGCTTTCTATGGCTACACCTTC | CASSRRGGAFYGYTF
TRBJ1-6 | TRBV2 | . | . | TGTGCCAGCAGTCCTTCAAGGGGTTCACCCCTCCACTTT | CASSPSRGSPLHF
TRBJ1-1 | TRBV19 | . | . | TGTGCCAGTAGTATAGATTGGAGAACTGAAGCTTTCTTT | CASSIDWRTEAFF
TRBJ1-3 | TRBV2 | TRBD1 | . | TGTGCCAGCAGTGCAACAGGGGCCTACTCTGGAAACACCATATATTTT | CASSATGAYSGNTIYF
TRBJ1-2 | TRBV24-1 | . | . | TGTGCCACCAGTGCTAGTTGGTCTAACTATGGCTACACCTTC | CATSASWSNYGYTF
TRBJ1-1 | TRBV10-3 | TRBD1 | . | TGTGCCAGCAGTTACGGGACAGGACGGAACACTGAAGCTTTCTTT | CASSYGTGRNTEAFF
TRBJ2-7 | TRBV10-3 | . | many | TGTGCCATCAGGCGAGAAGACTTTCCCTACGAGCAGTACTTC | CAIRREDFPYEQYF
TRBJ2-7 | TRBV29-1 | . | . | TGCAGCGTTAAGGCCGGGGGTAGGGGCTACGAGCAGTACTTC | CSVKAGGRGYEQYF
TRBJ1-1 | TRBV19 | TRBD1 | . | TGTGCCAGTAGTACAGATCTAAGGACAGGGGAAGCTTTCTTT | CASSTDLRTGEAFF
TRBJ2-7 | TRBV4-2 | TRBD2 | . | TGTGCCAGCAGTCAAGGACTAGCCAGCTCCTACGAGCAGTACTTC | CASSQGLASSYEQYF
TRBJ1-5 | TRBV6-1 | . | few | TGTGCCAGCGATCAGTTGCAGGGAGATCAGCCCCAGCATTTT | CASDQLQGDQPQHF
TRBJ2-5 | TRBV9 | . | . | TGTGCCAGCAGCGTATCGCTAGGTTTCCAAGAGACCCAGTACTTC | CASSVSLGFQETQYF